The 29 T cell receptor beta chains given below trace back to one sample, sequenced in a study of T cell changes during pregnancy in multiple sclerosis. Profiled with immunoSEQ multiplex PCR; TCRdb holds only in-frame clones, not every one. The table has just under 60,000 clones, nearly 95% seen once. The sequences come from peripheral blood, collected in the first trimester of pregnancy. The receptors were sampled from a female donor with multiple sclerosis, enrolled in a pregnancy study.

V usage is TRBV11-1 and J usage is TRBJ2-1, with D unclear. The germline V and J ends were trimmed by 3 bases and 3 bases, with 18 bases remaining between them. The CDR3 covers 17 residues. From germline, CDR1 is SGHAT and CDR2 FQDESV (reference sequence). The DNA of the CDR3 is TGTGCCAGCAGCTTTAATAGCAGACGGTCGATCTACAATGAGCAGTTCTTC. Protein product: CASSFNSRRSIYNEQFF.

The chain combines TRBV15 with TRBJ1-5; D is unclear. This CDR3 has 16 amino acids. From germline, CDR1 is LNHNV and CDR2 YYDKDF (reference sequence). Trimming cost V 2 bases and J 0 bases, with 11 bases left between them. Here the CDR3 reads CATSRHQANSNQPQHF. Written as DNA, the CDR3 is TGTGCCACCAGCAGACACCAGGCAAATAGCAATCAGCCCCAGCATTTT.

This clone appeared once. The gene calls are TRBV7-8 and TRBJ2-1; possible D gene TRBD2, 6 bases. This CDR3 comprises 18 residues. In germline, CDR1 is SGHVS, CDR2 FQNEAQ. Trimming pared 0 bases from V and 7 bases from J, leaving 22 bases between. The CDR3 DNA is TGTGCCAGCAGCTTAGCGGTTCTGCCAGGACTAAGGTCGAATGAGCAGTTCTTC. It encodes CASSLAVLPGLRSNEQFF. Full variable domain (remainder filled in from reference TRBV7-8 and TRBJ2-1): GAGVSQSPRYKVAKRGQDVALRCDPISGHVSLFWYQQALGQGPEFLTYFQNEAQLDKSGLPSDRFFAERPEGSVSTLKIQRTQQEDSAVYLCASSLAVLPGLRSNEQFFGPGTRLTVL.

The rearrangement links TRBV5-8 to TRBJ1-1; 10 positions match TRBD1. J gave up 9 bases and V 0 bases, and 8 bases lay outside the gene matches. The CDR3 is 15 amino acids. Germline CDR1 reads SGHTS; CDR2 reads YDEGEE. CDR3 sequence: CASSLVLTGGWKAFF. For the CDR3, the DNA is TGTGCCAGCAGCTTGGTCTTGACAGGGGGCTGGAAAGCTTTCTTT.

V gene TRBV10-3 combines with J gene TRBJ2-1, with 12 bases that match TRBD1. V trimming: 5 bases; J trimming: 10 bases; junction bases outside the gene matches: 3. This CDR3 spans 13 amino acids. Per germline, CDR1 ENHRY and CDR2 SYGVKD. CDR3 nucleotide sequence: TGTGCCATCAGTCCGGGACAGGGGGCCGAGCAGTTCTTC. Residues: CAISPGQGAEQFF.

V is TRBV7-9 and J is TRBJ1-2, with unresolved D. The CDR3 is made up of 12 amino acids. Trimming took off 3 bases at V and 4 bases at J, with 6 bases between the two ends. CDR1 is SEHNR and CDR2 is FQNEAQ in the germline V gene (reference sequence). The CDR3 DNA follows: TGTGCCAGCAGCTTTGTCAGCTATGGCTACACCTTC. This sequence encodes CASSFVSYGYTF.

The chain combines TRBV27 with TRBJ2-3; 9 nucleotides agree with TRBD2. Germline trimming cut 7 bases from V and 2 bases from J; bases unmatched to any gene: 19. This CDR3 comprises 19 residues. CDR1 and CDR2 from the germline V gene are MNHEY and SMNVEV (reference sequence). The CDR3 nucleotides are TGTGCCAGCATGGGGAGGCGGGGGGGCCCTCCCAGATACACAGATACGCAGTATTTT. Protein product: CASMGRRGGPPRYTDTQYF.

The rearrangement uses TRBV10-2 and TRBJ2-3; maybe TRBD2 (6 bases). The CDR3 covers 14 residues. The germline gives CDR1 WSHSY, CDR2 SAAADI. V gave up 2 bases and J gave up 1 base, with 7 bases separating them. CDR3 sequence reads: CASSEERGTDTQYF. The CDR3 DNA follows: TGCGCCAGCAGTGAGGAGCGGGGCACAGATACGCAGTATTTT.

DNA of the CDR3: TGCAGCGTTGGCCGGGACAGGGATGGCTACACCTTC. Its translation: CSVGRDRDGYTF. The V call is TRBV29-1, the J call TRBJ1-2; 9 bases line up with TRBD1. The CDR3 length is 12 residues. V lost 4 bases to trimming and J lost 6 bases; unmatched junction nucleotides: 3. In germline, CDR1 is SQVTM, CDR2 ANQGSEA. The full variable domain, rest sourced from reference TRBV29-1 and TRBJ1-2, is SAVISQKPSRDICQRGTSLTIQCQVDSQVTMMFWYRQQPGQSLTLIATANQGSEATYESGFVIDKFPISRPNLTFSTLTVSNMSPEDSSIYLCSVGRDRDGYTFGSGTRLTVV.

This clone was counted a few times. The V gene is TRBV2, the J gene TRBJ1-1; 7 bases agree with TRBD1. J was trimmed by 6 bases and V by 7 bases; bases with no gene match: 8. The CDR3 consists of 13 residues. CDR1 and CDR2 from the germline V gene are SNHLY and FYNNEI. The chain's CDR3 is CASIDREGAEAFF. CDR3 bases: TGTGCCAGCATTGACAGGGAAGGGGCTGAAGCTTTCTTT.

This chain uses TRBV11-2 with TRBJ1-6; 7 nucleotides align to TRBD1. This CDR3 is 15 amino acids long. The J segment lost 14 bases and the V segment lost 4 bases, leaving 14 bases of the junction unmatched. Germline assignment: CDR1 SGHAT and CDR2 FQNNGV. The CDR3 DNA reads as TGTGCCAGCAGCTCCGGACAGGCCCAAATTGGAACCCTCCACTTT. Its protein is CASSSGQAQIGTLHF.

The gene calls are TRBV4-1 and TRBJ1-1; 7 bases line up with TRBD1. Trimming cost V 4 bases and J 4 bases; bases outside gene matches: 3. CDR3 length equals 13 residues. Germline assignment: CDR1 MGHRA and CDR2 YSYEKL. This CDR3 reads CASSLAGGTEAFF. CDR3 sequence (DNA): TGCGCCAGCAGCCTGGCAGGGGGCACTGAAGCTTTCTTT.

The rearrangement uses TRBV7-3 and TRBJ2-2; D remains ambiguous. The CDR3 loop spans 18 amino acids. CDR1 and CDR2 from the germline V gene are SGHTA and FQGTGA. Between the trimmed V and J ends, which lost 1 base and 0 bases, there was a span of 15 bases. In DNA form, the CDR3 reads TGTGCCAGCAGCTTAATTGGCCAAACGTTCGCGAACACCGGGGAGCTGTTTTTT. It codes for CASSLIGQTFANTGELFF. The full variable domain, its missing parts supplied by reference TRBV7-3 and TRBJ2-2, is GAGVSQTPSNKVTEKGKYVELRCDPISGHTALYWYRQSLGQGPEFLIYFQGTGAADDSGLPNDRFFAVRPEGSVSTLKIQRTERGDSAVYLCASSLIGQTFANTGELFFGEGSRLTVL.

The chain couples TRBV6-4 to TRBJ1-6; no clear D. The CDR3 consists of 13 residues. Germline CDR1 MRHNA, CDR2 SNTAGT. V was cut by 4 bases and J by 8 bases, with 9 bases left in between. The chain's CDR3 is CASSASEDSPLHF. CDR3 coding DNA: TGTGCCAGCAGTGCCTCGGAGGATTCACCCCTCCACTTT.

The gene calls are TRBV9 and TRBJ2-3, with TRBD1 matching 10 bases. The germline gives CDR1 SGDLS, CDR2 YYNGEE. The CDR3 sequence is 15 residues long. V lost 5 bases to trimming and J lost 3 bases; unmatched junction nucleotides: 6. The CDR3 sequence is CASSLRDRGTDTQYF. As DNA, the CDR3 is TGTGCCAGCAGTCTCCGGGACAGGGGAACAGATACGCAGTATTTT.

The rearrangement uses TRBV10-3 and TRBJ2-7; 7 positions agree with TRBD1. CDR3 length: 14 residues. The germline V gene encodes CDR1 ENHRY and CDR2 SYGVKD. The V and J ends lost 6 bases and 3 bases, in that order; junction bases with no gene match: 8. The CDR3 coding sequence is TGTGCCATCAGACCGACAGGGACGGGCTACGAGCAGTACTTC. Protein: CAIRPTGTGYEQYF.

This clone was counted a single time. The chain employs TRBV7-2 and TRBJ1-2, with 11 bases lining up with TRBD1. V trimming: 5 bases; J trimming: 7 bases; junction bases outside the gene matches: 12. The CDR3 totals 16 residues. The germline V gene has CDR1 SGHTA and CDR2 FQGNSA. CDR3 coding DNA: TGTGCCAGCAGCCCAGGTGTAGGACAGGGGGCGGCTGGCTACACCTTC. Translating gives CASSPGVGQGAAGYTF.

A few counts support this clone. This chain links TRBV6-6 with TRBJ1-1, with D perhaps matching TRBD1 (6 bases). Germline values: CDR1 MNHNY, CDR2 SVGAGI (reference sequence). The V and J ends lost 7 bases and 1 base respectively, with 10 bases between them. The CDR3 has 13 amino acids. CDR3 in DNA: TGTGCCAGCACCAGGACAGCGAACACTGAAGCTTTCTTT. Protein product: CASTRTANTEAFF.

This sequence joins TRBV2 and TRBJ1-1; D perhaps matches TRBD1 (5 bases). This CDR3 is 13 amino acids long. V was shortened by 5 bases and J by 1 base, with 8 bases between the two germline ends. Germline CDR1 is SNHLY and CDR2 is FYNNEI. The CDR3 region is CASSLQGNTEAFF. CDR3 sequence (DNA): TGTGCCAGCAGTCTGCAGGGGAACACTGAAGCTTTCTTT.

The chain combines TRBV18 with TRBJ1-2; D not resolved. Trimming left V 2 bases short and J 0 bases short, with 10 bases between. This CDR3 contains 15 residues. Per the germline V gene, CDR1 is KGHSH and CDR2 is LQKENI. The CDR3 sequence: CASSPLSSTNYGYTF. The CDR3 DNA follows: TGTGCCAGCTCACCATTGTCCAGTACTAACTATGGCTACACCTTC.

This rearrangement joins TRBV5-6 to TRBJ1-1; D is unresolved. Between the trimmed V and J ends, which lost 3 bases and 0 bases, there was a span of 9 bases. Germline-derived CDR1 and CDR2 are SGHDT and YYEEEE. The CDR3 spans 14 residues. The CDR3 is CASSYTLMNTEAFF. CDR3 sequence (DNA): TGTGCCAGCAGCTACACCTTGATGAACACTGAAGCTTTCTTT.

This chain joins TRBV4-3 and TRBJ2-1, with TRBD2 identical over 7 bases. The germline CDR1 and CDR2 sequences are LGHNA and YSLEER. After removal of 3 bases from V and 5 bases from J, the junction contained 7 bases not matched to a gene. The CDR3 is 15 amino acids. The CDR3 region is CASSQSSGWNNEQFF. The CDR3 region has the DNA TGCGCCAGCAGCCAGAGTAGCGGGTGGAACAATGAGCAGTTCTTC.

This chain links TRBV9 with TRBJ2-7; TRBD2 matches at 8 bases. Per germline, CDR1 SGDLS and CDR2 YYNGEE. The CDR3 runs 14 residues. V gave up 3 bases and J gave up 0 bases; unmatched junction bases: 2. The CDR3 loop reads CASSEAGVSYEQYF. Written as DNA, the CDR3 is TGTGCCAGCAGCGAAGCGGGGGTCTCCTACGAGCAGTACTTC.

CDR3 sequence (DNA): TGTGCCAGTAGTATAGCCCTCCCAGGGGGCCTTATACAAGAGACCCAGTACTTC. It translates to CASSIALPGGLIQETQYF. The gene calls are TRBV19 and TRBJ2-5; 8 nucleotides line up with TRBD1. V trimming: 1 base; J trimming: 2 bases; junction bases outside the gene matches: 12. The CDR3 runs 18 residues. Germline-derived CDR1 and CDR2 are LNHDA and SQIVND (reference sequence). Drawing the rest from reference TRBV19 and TRBJ2-5, the complete variable domain is DGGITQSPKYLFRKEGQNVTLSCEQNLNHDAMYWYRQDPGQGLRLIYYSQIVNDFQKGDIAEGYSVSREKKESFPLTVTSAQKNPTAFYLCASSIALPGGLIQETQYFGPGTRLLVL.

CDR3 sequence: CASSWDSTRMNTEAFF. The CDR3 DNA is TGTGCCAGCAGTTGGGACAGTACTCGTATGAACACTGAAGCTTTCTTT. The rearrangement joins TRBV27 to TRBJ1-1; 7 bases fit TRBD1. Germline V lookup: CDR1 MNHEY, CDR2 SMNVEV (reference sequence). This CDR3 contains 16 residues. V lost 4 bases to trimming and J lost 0 bases; unmatched junction nucleotides: 8.

In its sample, this clone ranks as medium-sized. This chain uses TRBV4-2 with TRBJ2-1; 9 bases match TRBD2. The CDR3 contains 16 residues. V shed 0 bases, J shed 4 bases, and the junction held 4 bases outside the gene matches. Germline CDR1 reads LGHNA; CDR2 reads YNFKEQ. The CDR3 is CASSQEASGAYNEQFF. CDR3 DNA sequence: TGTGCCAGCAGCCAAGAGGCTAGCGGGGCTTACAATGAGCAGTTCTTC.

This chain connects TRBV7-2 to TRBJ1-3, with D possibly being TRBD1 (5 bases). Germline V gene data show CDR1 as SGHTA and CDR2 as FQGNSA. Trimming removed 2 bases at V and 0 bases at J, with 17 bases between. There are 18 residues in the CDR3. The CDR3 DNA is TGTGCCAGCAGCTTAATCGCGGGACGGACCATCTCTGGAAACACCATATATTTT. Its protein is CASSLIAGRTISGNTIYF.

This clone occurred once. V usage is TRBV30 and J usage is TRBJ2-2; D gene unclear. V was trimmed by 1 base and J by 3 bases, leaving 12 bases between them. Germline V gene lookup returns CDR1 GTSNPN and CDR2 SVGIG (reference sequence). This CDR3 has 15 amino acids. The CDR3 region has the DNA TGTGCCTGGAGTGCTGACACCAGGTACACCGGGGAGCTGTTTTTT. It is translated as CAWSADTRYTGELFF.

The count of this clone is one. The V gene is TRBV6-5, the J gene TRBJ2-7; 11 bases line up with TRBD2. There are 15 residues in the CDR3. Germline CDR1 MNHEY, CDR2 SVGAGI. V lost 6 bases to trimming and J lost 3 bases; unmatched junction nucleotides: 7. In DNA form, the CDR3 reads TGTGCCAGCAGGAATAGCGGGGGGGCCCACTACGAGCAGTACTTC. Translating it yields CASRNSGGAHYEQYF.